The TCR beta chain under discussion was sequenced for a study of T-cell reconstitution after alpha-beta-depleted transplantation in children. Study-wide findings and caveats: Newly made T cells mostly supplied T-cell counts and diversity one year after transplant.

For TCRbeta, the library was prepared with unique molecular identifiers. Using its own MiXCR run on the PCR reads, TCRdb lists one record per CDR3 protein. The sample lists some 350,000 distinct CDR3 sequences; roughly 17% were seen once. Germline CDR1 reads LGHNA; CDR2 reads YNFKEQ. The CDR3 spans 16 residues. V dropped 0 bases and J dropped 0 bases, with 11 bases sitting between them. On this clonotype itself: What it recognizes is unknown.

The rearrangement links TRBV4-2 to TRBJ1-1; D is uncertain. The origin of this receptor is a male patient between 2 and 15 years old who had a stem cell transplant for acute lymphoblastic leukemia, so the T cells may come from the graft donor. This material consisted of PBMCs, mostly from graft donor cells, taken 360 days after TCRalphabeta/CD19-depleted stem cell transplant. The CDR3 reads CASSQDPGRMNTEAFF. CDR3 coding DNA: TGTGCCAGCAGCCAAGACCCTGGACGGATGAACACTGAAGCTTTCTTT.